The entry below gives a single T cell receptor (beta chain) sequence along with its context. Original methodology: Scientists estimated how many nucleated cells there were by amplifying reference gene primers. Here immunoSEQ multiplex PCR was the method, and the copy in TCRdb shows in-frame clones only, minus some. Clone size and the V and J calls come from that table; the DNA yielded D and trimming. The sample has 200,000 to 250,000 clones, around 82% seen once. This sample stems from a study of blood T cell repertoires in COVID-19. Study as a whole: COVID-19 samples collected from the United States, Italy and Spain covered acute and convalescent phases. PBMCs, B-cell-depleted T cells, or T cells provided the cDNA or gDNA that made up the material.

Sequenced sample: peripheral blood. The sequence was obtained from a woman aged 55-70 years with acute or convalescent COVID-19.

The CDR3 DNA reads as TGTGCCAGTAGTATCGAGGGCAGGGGCGGAGGCTACACCTTC. Translating gives CASSIEGRGGGYTF. The genes are TRBV19 and TRBJ1-2; maybe TRBD1 (6 bases). Trimming removed 3 bases at V and 8 bases at J, with 16 bases between. The CDR3 runs 14 residues. Germline CDR1 and CDR2: LNHDA and SQIVND (reference sequence).